A single sample gave rise to the 27 T cell receptor beta chains below, sequenced in a study of blood T cell repertoires in COVID-19. TCRdb's copy holds only in-frame clones and misses some; the assay was immunoSEQ multiplex PCR. Of under 200,000 clones listed, approximately 84% are singletons. The specimen was peripheral blood. These receptors were taken from a woman in her forties or fifties with COVID-19, enrolled during active disease.

The rearrangement uses TRBV12-5 and TRBJ2-2, with TRBD1 matching over 7 bases. The CDR3 covers 16 residues. Trimming at V came to 0 bases and at J to 6 bases, leaving 7 bases not matched to a gene. The germline V gene has CDR1 LGHNT and CDR2 FRNRAP. The CDR3 nucleotides read TGTGCTAGTGGTTTGGTCGATAGGGGGCTGGCCGGGGAGCTGTTTTTT. This gives the protein CASGLVDRGLAGELFF.

The rearrangement joins TRBV27 to TRBJ2-7; D is possibly TRBD1 (6 bases). There are 14 residues in the CDR3. Germline V lookup: CDR1 MNHEY, CDR2 SMNVEV (reference sequence). Trimming stripped 5 bases from V and 0 bases from J, with 11 bases between. The DNA for the CDR3 is TGTGCCAGCAGTCCGAGGACAGTCTCCTACGAGCAGTACTTC. This sequence encodes CASSPRTVSYEQYF.

The chain has TRBV7-3 and TRBJ2-2; 9 positions match TRBD1. The trim removed 6 bases at V and 3 bases at J, leaving 8 bases unmatched. The length of the CDR3 is 16 residues. Germline CDR1 and CDR2: SGHTA and FQGTGA. This CDR3 is CASSLSWTGDTGELFF. DNA for the CDR3: TGTGCCAGCAGTTTATCATGGACAGGGGACACCGGGGAGCTGTTTTTT.

This rearrangement joins TRBV19 to TRBJ1-5, with TRBD1 matching 7 bases. Germline assignment: CDR1 LNHDA and CDR2 SQIVND (reference sequence). J lost 4 bases, V lost 7 bases, and 7 bases had no gene match. The CDR3 has 14 residues. CDR3 DNA: TGTGCCAGTACCACGGGACAGAAAAATCAGCCCCAGCATTTT. It specifies CASTTGQKNQPQHF.

This chain uses TRBV11-3 with TRBJ2-4; 9 nucleotides agree with TRBD2. The junction had 1 base not matched to a gene; V was cut back by 4 bases and J by 3 bases. Germline V gene data show CDR1 as SGHNT and CDR2 as YENEEA. The CDR3 contains 14 residues. CDR3 coding DNA: TGTGCCAGCAGCTGGCGGGGGGGCAAAAACATTCAGTACTTC. Translating gives CASSWRGGKNIQYF.

This clone was detected only once. This chain joins TRBV4-3 and TRBJ2-7; D remains ambiguous. There are 14 residues in the CDR3. V was trimmed by 1 base and J by 1 base, leaving 8 bases between them. Germline CDR1 reads LGHNA; CDR2 reads YSLEER. The CDR3 loop reads CASSQVASSYEQYF. The CDR3 region has the DNA TGCGCCAGCAGCCAAGTCGCCAGTTCCTACGAGCAGTACTTC.

As to this clone: Other nucleotide sequences in the sample specify the same CDR3. The rearrangement joins TRBV6-1 to TRBJ1-5; 7 bases align to TRBD1. CDR3 length: 15 amino acids. With 1 base clipped from V and 2 bases from J, the junction kept 2 bases outside the gene matches. CDR1 and CDR2 (germline): MNHNS, SASEGT. DNA of the CDR3: TGTGCCAGCAGTGAAGGACAGGGAGGCAATCAGCCCCAGCATTTT. Its translation: CASSEGQGGNQPQHF.

This clone has more than one count but fewer than ten. V and J are TRBV10-2 and TRBJ2-7; 8 positions match TRBD2. The trim removed 4 bases at V and 4 bases at J, leaving 9 bases unmatched. CDR1 is WSHSY, CDR2 SAAADI, per germline. This CDR3 has 15 amino acids. The CDR3 here is CASSGDVAGLYEQYF. The CDR3 DNA reads TGCGCCAGCAGTGGAGATGTAGCGGGATTATACGAGCAGTACTTC.

The rearrangement joins TRBV2 to TRBJ2-5; D is possibly TRBD2 (6 bases). CDR3 length: 15 amino acids. Germline loops: CDR1 SNHLY, CDR2 FYNNEI. Trimming left V 3 bases short and J 5 bases short, with 16 bases between. The CDR3 loop reads CASSEDASEGETQYF. In DNA, the CDR3 is TGTGCCAGCAGTGAGGACGCTTCGGAGGGCGAGACCCAGTACTTC.

The chain links TRBV5-4 to TRBJ2-2; a possible D gene is TRBD1 (5 bases). The germline V gene encodes CDR1 SGHNT and CDR2 YYREEE (reference sequence). V was cut by 3 bases and J by 4 bases, with 10 bases left in between. This CDR3 region has 14 residues. The CDR3 nucleotides are TGTGCCAGCAGCTCCAAGGGGTCCACCGGGGAGCTGTTTTTT. Its translation: CASSSKGSTGELFF.

Comments on this clone: At the DNA level, this CDR3 is encoded by other sequences in the same sample as well. The J gene is TRBJ2-7, the V gene TRBV27; 12 bases map to TRBD1. CDR3 length: 14 amino acids. J lost 3 bases, V lost 6 bases, and 3 bases had no gene match. From germline, CDR1 is MNHEY and CDR2 SMNVEV (reference sequence). CDR3: CASRGQGASYEQYF. The CDR3 DNA is TGTGCCAGCAGGGGACAGGGGGCAAGCTACGAGCAGTACTTC.

The chain recombines TRBV28 with TRBJ2-7; possible D gene TRBD1, 5 bases. The CDR3 sequence is 12 residues long. The V end was cut by 7 bases, the J end by 7 bases, with 14 bases between. CDR1 and CDR2 (germline): MDHEN, SYDVKM. CDR3 in amino acids: CASTVGAEEQYF. CDR3 in DNA: TGTGCCAGCACGGTAGGGGCTGAAGAGCAGTACTTC.

The V call is TRBV3-1 (or the pseudogene TRBV3-2), the J call TRBJ2-5; tentative D call: TRBD2 (5 bases). The CDR3 has 15 residues. V dropped 1 base and J dropped 5 bases, with 14 bases sitting between them. CDR1 and CDR2 (germline): LGHDT, YNNKEL (reference sequence). As DNA, the CDR3 is TGTGCCAGCAGCCAAGGTCCGCGGGTTGCGGAGACCCAGTACTTC. It encodes CASSQGPRVAETQYF.

This chain connects TRBV28 to TRBJ1-6; D ambiguous. The CDR3 runs 15 residues. Germline V lookup: CDR1 MDHEN, CDR2 SYDVKM. The V end lost 2 bases, the J end lost 10 bases, and 15 bases lay between the germline ends. The CDR3 nucleotides are TGTGCCAGCAGTTTAGGAGGGCAAGTAGAATCACCCCTCCACTTT. Encoded protein: CASSLGGQVESPLHF.

CDR3 residues: CASSLVGVGMAQHF. The DNA for the CDR3 is TGTGCCAGCAGCTTAGTGGGAGTGGGGATGGCCCAGCATTTT. This chain joins TRBV11-2 and TRBJ1-5; D is undetermined. The CDR3 has 14 amino acids. The germline V gene has CDR1 SGHAT and CDR2 FQNNGV. Trimming took off 1 base at V and 11 bases at J, with 15 bases between the two ends.

The V call is TRBV7-9, the J call TRBJ2-7; 12 bases fit TRBD2. After removal of 3 bases from V and 9 bases from J, the junction contained 3 bases not matched to a gene. Germline V gives CDR1 SEHNR, CDR2 FQNEAQ (reference sequence). The CDR3 is 13 amino acids. The CDR3 reads CASSFLAGGRQYF. CDR3 nucleotide sequence: TGTGCCAGCAGCTTTCTAGCGGGGGGGCGGCAGTACTTC.

The chain's CDR3 is CASSFQGDTEAFF. The CDR3 DNA reads TGTGCCAGCAGCTTCCAGGGGGACACTGAAGCTTTCTTT. The gene calls are TRBV5-5 and TRBJ1-1; TRBD1 aligns across 7 bases. Trimming cost V 2 bases and J 3 bases; bases outside gene matches: 1. The germline CDR1 and CDR2 sequences are SGHKS and YYEKEE (reference sequence). CDR3 length: 13 residues.

The chain links TRBV3-1 (or the pseudogene TRBV3-2) to TRBJ2-7; possibly TRBD1 for D (6 bases). Germline V CDR1 and CDR2: LGHDT, YNNKEL (reference sequence). V gave up 4 bases and J gave up 6 bases, with 16 bases separating them. CDR3 length equals 14 residues. The DNA of the CDR3 is TGTGCCAGCAGCCCGCAGACAGGCTCGCGCGAGCAGTACTTC. This codes for CASSPQTGSREQYF.

The chain joins TRBV3-1 (or the pseudogene TRBV3-2) to TRBJ2-7; the match to TRBD1 covers 9 bases. Germline trimming cut 4 bases from V and 3 bases from J; bases unmatched to any gene: 7. This CDR3 has 15 residues. CDR1 is LGHDT and CDR2 is YNNKEL in the germline V gene (reference sequence). The CDR3 sequence: CASSLGTGQYYEQYF. In DNA form, the CDR3 reads TGTGCCAGCAGCCTGGGGACAGGGCAATACTACGAGCAGTACTTC.

V usage is TRBV3-1 (or the pseudogene TRBV3-2) and J usage is TRBJ1-4, with D possibly matching TRBD1 (6 bases). The CDR3 runs 13 residues. Germline loops: CDR1 LGHDT, CDR2 YNNKEL (reference sequence). V dropped 4 bases and J dropped 8 bases, with 11 bases sitting between them. CDR3 sequence: CASSPTTGEKLFF. The CDR3 DNA sequence: TGTGCCAGCAGCCCGACCACAGGGGAAAAACTGTTTTTT.

V gene TRBV29-1 combines with J gene TRBJ1-2, with 7 bases identical to TRBD1. Germline V lookup: CDR1 SQVTM, CDR2 ANQGSEA. The length of the CDR3 is 11 residues. V was pared by 7 bases and J by 7 bases, with 6 bases of the junction left unmatched. The CDR3 nucleotides are TGCAGCGCCGACAGGGTTGGTGGCTACACCTTC. It yields the protein CSADRVGGYTF.

The rearrangement uses TRBV3-1 (or the pseudogene TRBV3-2) and TRBJ2-1, with 7 bases that match TRBD1. V shed 0 bases, J shed 2 bases, and the junction held 7 bases outside the gene matches. Germline V gives CDR1 LGHDT, CDR2 YNNKEL (reference sequence). The CDR3 length is 17 residues. The chain's CDR3 is CASSQELGTATYNEQFF. Written as DNA, the CDR3 is TGTGCCAGCAGCCAAGAGCTCGGGACAGCCACCTACAATGAGCAGTTCTTC.

V usage is TRBV28 and J usage is TRBJ1-5; tentatively, D is TRBD1 (5 bases). Germline V gene data show CDR1 as MDHEN and CDR2 as SYDVKM. Trimming shortened V by 7 bases and J by 6 bases, and 10 bases separated the two germline ends. The CDR3 totals 12 residues. CDR3 in amino acids: CASTQGTQPQHF. CDR3 nucleotides: TGTGCCAGCACTCAGGGTACTCAGCCCCAGCATTTT.

The rearrangement links TRBV3-1 (or the pseudogene TRBV3-2) to TRBJ2-5; 8 bases map to TRBD2. This CDR3 comprises 15 residues. V dropped 11 bases and J dropped 2; count of bases not matched to a gene: 13. CDR1 is LGHDT, CDR2 YNNKEL, per germline (reference sequence). The CDR3 loop is CAASAASGGQETQYF. DNA of the CDR3: TGTGCCGCAAGCGCGGCCAGCGGGGGACAAGAGACCCAGTACTTC.

Concerning this clone: The identical CDR3 is also encoded by other nucleotide sequences in the sample. The chain combines TRBV24-1 with TRBJ1-2; possibly TRBD1 for D (6 bases). Trimming removed 4 bases at V and 2 bases at J, with 10 bases between. Germline V CDR1 and CDR2: KGHDR, SFDVKD. The CDR3 is made up of 14 amino acids. The CDR3 DNA is TGTGCCACCAGTGACAGGACAGCCAACTATGGCTACACCTTC. It specifies CATSDRTANYGYTF.

This clone was observed once. V is TRBV6-1 and J is TRBJ2-7; the D gene is possibly TRBD2 (6 bases). This CDR3 comprises 17 residues. Germline lookup yields CDR1 MNHNS and CDR2 SASEGT. V lost 0 bases, J lost 2 bases, and 17 bases lay in between. For the CDR3, the DNA is TGTGCCAGCAGTGAAGCGCGGGGTCCGGGACCTCCCTACGAGCAGTACTTC. Amino acid sequence: CASSEARGPGPPYEQYF.

This chain connects TRBV30 to TRBJ2-7, with D tentatively TRBD2 (6 bases). Germline V CDR1 and CDR2: GTSNPN, SVGIG (reference sequence). This CDR3 is built from 12 residues. This chain's CDR3 is CAGGVSSYEQYF. CDR3 nucleotide sequence: TGTGCTGGAGGGGTCAGCTCCTACGAGCAGTACTTC.